This entry lists 26 T cell receptor beta chains sequenced from one sample in a study of shared clonotypes between healthy human individuals. Method: immunoSEQ multiplex PCR; TCRdb's copy keeps in-frame clones and lacks some. Of 700,000 to 950,000 clones in the sample, about 97% were seen once. CD45RO-negative CD8 cells positively selected for CCR7 made up the naive population, which excluded terminally differentiated effector memory CD45RA+ cells. The sample comprised naive CD8+ T cells sorted from blood. These receptors were collected from a man aged 25-40 years in good health.

This clone was seen a single time. This chain joins TRBV6-6 and TRBJ1-1; D is possibly TRBD1 (5 bases). The germline V and J ends were trimmed by 1 base and 6 bases, with 18 bases remaining between them. Per germline, CDR1 MNHNY and CDR2 SVGAGI (reference sequence). CDR3 length: 16 residues. Written as DNA, the CDR3 is TGTGCCAGCAGTTACTTGGGGGTTGCCTCCCAGCCTGAAGCTTTCTTT. As protein: CASSYLGVASQPEAFF.

The CDR3 sequence: CASSLAGIAYEQYF. CDR3 in DNA: TGCGCCAGCAGCTTGGCCGGCATCGCCTACGAGCAGTACTTC. This sequence joins TRBV5-1 and TRBJ2-7; D uncertain. The CDR3 loop spans 14 amino acids. The germline V gene has CDR1 SGHRS and CDR2 YFSETQ. Trimming shortened V by 0 bases and J by 2 bases, and 9 bases separated the two germline ends.

The genes are TRBV5-1 and TRBJ2-7; no clear D gene. From germline, CDR1 is SGHRS and CDR2 YFSETQ. The CDR3 runs 14 residues. With 1 base removed from V and 3 bases from J, the gap between germline ends came to 11 bases. CDR3 nucleotide sequence: TGCGCCAGCAGCTTGAGGCCACGCGACTACGAGCAGTACTTC. Amino acid sequence: CASSLRPRDYEQYF.

CDR3 in DNA: TGTGCCAGCAGCCCCGGCGGAGCTGAGCAGTTCTTC. It yields the protein CASSPGGAEQFF. The chain combines TRBV7-8 with TRBJ2-1; no firm D call. Germline V gene lookup returns CDR1 SGHVS and CDR2 FQNEAQ. Trimming cost V 5 bases and J 9 bases, with 11 bases left between them. CDR3 length: 12 residues.

This sequence joins TRBV5-1 and TRBJ2-1, with D perhaps being TRBD1 or TRBD2 (5 bases each). Trimming stripped 0 bases from V and 10 bases from J, with 17 bases between. This CDR3 spans 15 amino acids. CDR1 is SGHRS and CDR2 is YFSETQ in the germline V gene. For the CDR3, the DNA is TGCGCCAGCAGCTTGGAAGGGACCATAGTGGGCGAGCAGTTCTTC. Encoded protein: CASSLEGTIVGEQFF. Full variable domain (missing parts from reference TRBV5-1 and TRBJ2-1): KAGVTQTPRYLIKTRGQQVTLSCSPISGHRSVSWYQQTPGQGLQFLFEYFSETQRNKGNFPGRFSGRQFSNSRSEMNVSTLELGDSALYLCASSLEGTIVGEQFFGPGTRLTVL.

The chain recombines TRBV29-1 with TRBJ1-5; D might be TRBD1 (5 bases). The germline V gene encodes CDR1 SQVTM and CDR2 ANQGSEA. The V end was cut by 6 bases, the J end by 2 bases, with 17 bases between. There are 15 residues in the CDR3. Written as DNA, the CDR3 is TGCAGCGTCCTTGAGGGAGGAGGGGGCAATCAGCCCCAGCATTTT. Amino acids: CSVLEGGGGNQPQHF.

This chain joins TRBV20-1 and TRBJ2-7; weak D call: TRBD2 (5 bases). Looked up from germline, CDR1 is DFQATT and CDR2 is SNEGSKA (reference sequence). V dropped 5 bases and J dropped 7 bases, with 9 bases sitting between them. This CDR3 has 10 amino acids. The CDR3 DNA is TGCAGTGCTGGCAGGAGGGAGCAGTACTTC. Its translation: CSAGRREQYF.

V and J are TRBV11-2 and TRBJ2-5, with TRBD1 as a possible D gene (5 bases). The germline gives CDR1 SGHAT, CDR2 FQNNGV. This CDR3 spans 14 amino acids. V was pared by 5 bases and J by 1 base, with 11 bases between. The CDR3 sequence: CASSPRTTQETQYF. The CDR3 nucleotides are TGTGCCAGCAGCCCGAGGACAACCCAAGAGACCCAGTACTTC.

Concerning this clone: This sample also contains other DNA sequences that code for the same CDR3. The rearrangement uses TRBV4-1 and TRBJ2-3, with a possible D match to TRBD2 (6 bases). Germline V gene data show CDR1 as MGHRA and CDR2 as YSYEKL. This CDR3 region has 14 residues. Trimming shortened V by 3 bases and J by 3 bases, and 10 bases separated the two germline ends. Written as DNA, the CDR3 is TGCGCCAGCAGCCAGGAAGGAGGGACAGATACGCAGTATTTT. Translating gives CASSQEGGTDTQYF.

V gene TRBV11-2 combines with J gene TRBJ2-2, with D uncertain. V lost 1 base, J lost 1 base, and 7 bases lay in between. The CDR3 extends over 15 amino acids. CDR1 is SGHAT, CDR2 FQNNGV, per germline. In DNA, the CDR3 is TGTGCCAGCAGCTTAGCCGGCGTGAACACCGGGGAGCTGTTTTTT. Encoded protein: CASSLAGVNTGELFF.

The gene calls are TRBV4-2 and TRBJ1-2; D is unclear. Trimming took 0 bases from V and 6 from J, leaving 8 bases between them. The germline gives CDR1 LGHNA, CDR2 YNFKEQ. CDR3 length: 13 amino acids. Here the CDR3 reads CASSQEISHGYTF. The DNA of the CDR3 is TGTGCCAGCAGCCAAGAAATCAGTCATGGCTACACCTTC.

The chain couples TRBV27 to TRBJ2-7; the D call may be TRBD1 or TRBD2 (5 bases each). This CDR3 spans 14 amino acids. V was clipped by 3 bases and J by 3 bases, with 12 bases between them. CDR1 and CDR2 (germline): MNHEY, SMNVEV (reference sequence). Here the CDR3 reads CASSFIGTNYEQYF. The CDR3 DNA is TGTGCCAGCAGTTTTATAGGGACCAACTACGAGCAGTACTTC.

This chain joins TRBV29-1 and TRBJ2-1, with D uncertain. Deletions cut 2 bases from V and 2 bases from J, with 13 bases between. Germline V gene data show CDR1 as SQVTM and CDR2 as ANQGSEA. The CDR3 runs to 15 residues. The CDR3 DNA follows: TGCAGCGTTGAATTCGTCGACCAAACCTACAATGAGCAGTTCTTC. This encodes CSVEFVDQTYNEQFF.

The chain uses TRBV29-1 and TRBJ1-2; TRBD1 is a possible D gene (5 bases). V was clipped by 4 bases and J by 8 bases, with 8 bases between them. Per the germline V gene, CDR1 is SQVTM and CDR2 is ANQGSEA. CDR3 size: 10 residues. The CDR3 here is CSVAGTGYTF. DNA for the CDR3: TGCAGCGTTGCGGGGACCGGCTACACCTTC.

This chain links TRBV4-3 with TRBJ2-1; D remains ambiguous. Germline V gives CDR1 LGHNA, CDR2 YSLEER. V dropped 4 bases and J dropped 0 bases, with 13 bases sitting between them. The CDR3 consists of 16 residues. The CDR3 loop is CASSRRSMSSYNEQFF. CDR3 coding DNA: TGCGCCAGCAGCCGTCGAAGTATGAGCTCCTACAATGAGCAGTTCTTC.

This chain connects TRBV7-9 to TRBJ2-1; 10 bases map to TRBD1. V lost 4 bases to trimming and J lost 9 bases; unmatched junction nucleotides: 6. The CDR3 extends over 14 amino acids. Per the germline V gene, CDR1 is SEHNR and CDR2 is FQNEAQ (reference sequence). The CDR3 is CASSSGQGLAEQFF. DNA of the CDR3: TGTGCCAGCAGCTCGGGACAGGGGTTGGCTGAGCAGTTCTTC.

This sequence joins TRBV7-9 and TRBJ1-1, with TRBD1 as a possible D gene (5 bases). With 4 bases removed from V and 3 bases from J, the gap between germline ends came to 18 bases. The CDR3 runs to 16 residues. Germline V lookup: CDR1 SEHNR, CDR2 FQNEAQ (reference sequence). Here the CDR3 DNA reads TGTGCCAGCAGCTACTCTTCGCGGGCAGGGTACACTGAAGCTTTCTTT. The encoded protein is CASSYSSRAGYTEAFF.

This sequence joins TRBV7-3 and TRBJ2-3; D gene ambiguous. There are 13 residues in the CDR3. Germline V CDR1 and CDR2: SGHTA, FQGTGA. Deletions cut 5 bases from V and 4 bases from J, with 10 bases between. The CDR3 region is CASSPIAPDTQYF. As DNA, the CDR3 is TGTGCCAGCAGCCCCATAGCCCCAGATACGCAGTATTTT.

The V call is TRBV4-1, the J call TRBJ2-3; 7 nucleotides line up with TRBD2. Germline values: CDR1 MGHRA, CDR2 YSYEKL. The CDR3 is 20 amino acids. Trimming at V came to 2 bases and at J to 0 bases, leaving 17 bases not matched to a gene. CDR3 protein: CASSQYTGGPLRLSTDTQYF. CDR3 in DNA: TGCGCCAGCAGCCAATACACGGGAGGACCGCTCAGACTTAGCACAGATACGCAGTATTTT.

About this clone: This could be a read error, since a much larger clone is one nucleotide away. Other nucleotide sequences in the sample specify the same CDR3. This chain connects TRBV28 to TRBJ2-7; no clear D. CDR1 is MDHEN and CDR2 is SYDVKM in the germline V gene. V lost 2 bases to trimming and J lost 3 bases, with 2 bases between them. The CDR3 is 11 residues long. CDR3 in DNA: TGTGCCAGCAGTTTAAACTACGAGCAGTACTTC. Translated: CASSLNYEQYF.

The DNA for the CDR3 is TGTGCCAGCAGCTCGGGACAGGGAACGTTTCAGCCCCAGCATTTT. Translation: CASSSGQGTFQPQHF. J is TRBJ1-5 and V is TRBV6-5; TRBD1 matches 9 bases. V dropped 6 bases and J dropped 6; count of bases not matched to a gene: 9. Germline-derived CDR1 and CDR2 are MNHEY and SVGAGI. The CDR3 consists of 15 residues.

The CDR3 region has the DNA TGTGCCAGCTCACCTTCGGGGTCAGACCTCACTGAAGCTTTCTTT. Translation: CASSPSGSDLTEAFF. The rearrangement joins TRBV18 to TRBJ1-1; unclear D gene. Between the trimmed V and J ends, which lost 3 bases and 4 bases, there was a span of 15 bases. Germline-derived CDR1 and CDR2 are KGHSH and LQKENI. This CDR3 contains 15 residues. The full variable domain, rest sourced from reference TRBV18 and TRBJ1-1, is NAGVMQNPRHLVRRRGQEARLRCSPMKGHSHVYWYRQLPEEGLKFMVYLQKENIIDESGMPKERFSAEFPKEGPSILRIQQVVRGDSAAYFCASSPSGSDLTEAFFGQGTRLTVV.

The gene calls are TRBV7-9 and TRBJ2-7; the D gene is possibly TRBD2 (6 bases). The CDR3 is 14 residues long. Deletions cut 4 bases from V and 4 bases from J, with 14 bases between. CDR1 and CDR2 from the germline V gene are SEHNR and FQNEAQ (reference sequence). CDR3 DNA: TGTGCCAGCAGCTCGACTAGGTGGGGGTACGAGCAGTACTTC. Amino acids: CASSSTRWGYEQYF.

The chain combines TRBV11-2 with TRBJ2-7; D not certain. Trimming shortened V by 0 bases and J by 3 bases, and 9 bases separated the two germline ends. This CDR3 is 14 amino acids long. Germline loops: CDR1 SGHAT, CDR2 FQNNGV. CDR3 region: CASSLEAVGYEQYF. DNA of the CDR3: TGTGCCAGCAGCTTAGAGGCAGTTGGCTACGAGCAGTACTTC.

The chain links TRBV19 to TRBJ2-7, with TRBD2 matching over 11 bases. This CDR3 region has 15 residues. Unmatched junction bases numbered 0, after V lost 2 bases and J lost 0 bases. CDR1 and CDR2 from the germline V gene are LNHDA and SQIVND (reference sequence). The CDR3 is CASSITSGGSYEQYF. The CDR3 DNA reads as TGTGCCAGTAGTATAACTAGCGGGGGCTCCTACGAGCAGTACTTC.

The V gene is TRBV5-6, the J gene TRBJ2-7; 8 nucleotides match TRBD1. Germline V gives CDR1 SGHDT, CDR2 YYEEEE. The V gene end was trimmed by 2 bases and the J gene end by 6 bases; junction bases not matched to a gene: 1. The CDR3 contains 12 residues. CDR3 DNA: TGTGCCAGCAGCTTACAGGGGGGCGAGCAGTACTTC. This sequence encodes CASSLQGGEQYF.